This T cell receptor (beta chain) was sequenced during a study of blood T cell repertoires in COVID-19. Study-wide context: The study drew acute and convalescent COVID-19 samples from the United States, Italy and Spain.

As processed by the authors: Estimated nucleated cell counts came from reference gene primer amplification. The data were produced by immunoSEQ multiplex PCR, yet TCRdb's version contains in-frame clones alone and is incomplete. V, J and clone size are taken as reported in that table, and D and trimming were inferred from the DNA itself. The table lists approximately 100,000 clones, approximately 84% of them singletons. The V gene end was trimmed by 5 bases and the J gene end by 6 bases; junction bases not matched to a gene: 3. CDR1 is SGHVS and CDR2 is FQNEAQ in the germline V gene. The CDR3 covers 12 residues.

The TCR was taken from a woman aged 50 to 60 with acute or convalescent COVID-19. V usage is TRBV7-8 and J usage is TRBJ2-7; TRBD2 matches 8 bases. Material for sequencing was peripheral blood. CDR3 residues: CASSPGGREQYF. The CDR3, as DNA: TGTGCCAGCAGCCCGGGGGGGCGCGAGCAGTACTTC.